The clone carrying this T cell receptor (beta chain) was observed a handful of times. Its matching antigen is unknown. The data were obtained in a study of neoadjuvant anti-PD-1 for oral cavity cancer. Most tumor samples had approximately 5 ug input DNA in two replicates. Clones were sequenced by immunoSEQ multiplex PCR, and TCRdb holds only the in-frame ones, with some missing. Of about 23,000 clones in the sample, roughly 30% were seen once. Trimming removed 4 bases from V and 6 bases from J; junction bases left unmatched: 5. The CDR3 is 13 amino acids. Germline V gene sequence: CDR1 SQVTM, CDR2 ANQGSEA. The study, taken as a whole, reports: Post-treatment tumors with larger preexisting clones showed more shrinkage.

The sample's time point: after neoadjuvant nivolumab, at surgical resection. The sequencing used tumor tissue, collected after nivolumab (anti-PD-1) treatment. The genes are TRBV29-1 and TRBJ1-2; 10 bases agree with TRBD1. The origin of this receptor is a person aged 40 to 85 with oral cavity squamous cell carcinoma. CDR3 coding DNA: TGCAGCGTTGTACGGGACAGGGGCAATGGCTACACCTTC. Its protein product is CSVVRDRGNGYTF.